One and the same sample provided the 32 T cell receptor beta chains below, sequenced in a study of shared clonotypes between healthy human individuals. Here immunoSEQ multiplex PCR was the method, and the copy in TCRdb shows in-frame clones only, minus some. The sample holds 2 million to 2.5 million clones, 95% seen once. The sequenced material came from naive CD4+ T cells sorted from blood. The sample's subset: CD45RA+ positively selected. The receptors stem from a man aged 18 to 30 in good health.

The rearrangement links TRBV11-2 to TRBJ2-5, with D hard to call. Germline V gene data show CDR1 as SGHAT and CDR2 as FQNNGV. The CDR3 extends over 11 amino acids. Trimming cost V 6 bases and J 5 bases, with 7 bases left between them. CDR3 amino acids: CASRFGETQYF. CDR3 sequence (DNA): TGTGCCAGCAGGTTTGGGGAGACCCAGTACTTC.

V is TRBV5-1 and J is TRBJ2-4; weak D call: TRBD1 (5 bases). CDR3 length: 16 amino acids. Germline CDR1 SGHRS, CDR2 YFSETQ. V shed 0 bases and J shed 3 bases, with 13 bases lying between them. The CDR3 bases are TGCGCCAGCAGCTTGGCCTCAGGGTTGGGCAAAAACATTCAGTACTTC. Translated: CASSLASGLGKNIQYF.

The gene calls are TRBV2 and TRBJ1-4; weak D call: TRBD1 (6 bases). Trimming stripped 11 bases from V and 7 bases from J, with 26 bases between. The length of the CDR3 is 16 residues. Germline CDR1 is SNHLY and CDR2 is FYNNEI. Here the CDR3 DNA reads TGTGCCTGCTCCCCCGAGGGGGGGCGGTCGGGTGAAAAACTGTTTTTT. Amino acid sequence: CACSPEGGRSGEKLFF.

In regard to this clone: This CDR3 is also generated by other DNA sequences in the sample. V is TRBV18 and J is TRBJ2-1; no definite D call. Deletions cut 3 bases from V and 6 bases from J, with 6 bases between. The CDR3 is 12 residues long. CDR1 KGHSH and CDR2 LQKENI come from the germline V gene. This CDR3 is CASSPSGNEQFF. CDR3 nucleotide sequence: TGTGCCAGCTCACCCTCGGGCAATGAGCAGTTCTTC.

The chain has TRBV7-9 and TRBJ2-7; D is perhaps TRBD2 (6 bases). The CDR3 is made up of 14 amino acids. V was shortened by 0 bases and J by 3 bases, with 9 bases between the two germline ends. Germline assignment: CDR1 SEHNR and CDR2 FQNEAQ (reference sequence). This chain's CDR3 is CASSLAEGLYEQYF. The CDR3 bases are TGTGCCAGCAGCTTAGCCGAGGGACTCTACGAGCAGTACTTC.

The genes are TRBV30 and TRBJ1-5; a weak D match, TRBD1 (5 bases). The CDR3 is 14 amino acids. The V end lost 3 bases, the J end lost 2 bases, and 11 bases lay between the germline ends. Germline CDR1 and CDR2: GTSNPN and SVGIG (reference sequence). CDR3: CAWRGDGRNQPQHF. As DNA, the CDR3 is TGTGCCTGGAGGGGGGACGGACGCAATCAGCCCCAGCATTTT.

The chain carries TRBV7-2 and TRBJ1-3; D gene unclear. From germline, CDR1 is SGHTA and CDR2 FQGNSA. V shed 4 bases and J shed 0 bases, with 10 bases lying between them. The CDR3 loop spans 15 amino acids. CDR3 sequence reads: CASSSQTSSGNTIYF. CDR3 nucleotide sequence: TGTGCCAGCAGCTCCCAGACGAGCTCTGGAAACACCATATATTTT.

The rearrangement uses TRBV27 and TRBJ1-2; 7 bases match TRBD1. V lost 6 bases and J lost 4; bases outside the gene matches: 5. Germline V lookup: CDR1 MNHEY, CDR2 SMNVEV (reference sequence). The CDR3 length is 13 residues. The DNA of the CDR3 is TGTGCCAGCAGAAAGGGGGCGATCTATGGCTACACCTTC. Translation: CASRKGAIYGYTF.

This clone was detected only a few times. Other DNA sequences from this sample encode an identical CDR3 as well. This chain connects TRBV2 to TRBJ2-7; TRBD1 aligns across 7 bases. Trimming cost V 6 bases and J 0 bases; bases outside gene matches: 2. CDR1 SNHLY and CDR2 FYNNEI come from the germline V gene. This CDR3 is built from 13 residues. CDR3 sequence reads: CASRGDSSYEQYF. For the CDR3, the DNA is TGTGCCAGCAGGGGGGACAGCTCCTACGAGCAGTACTTC.

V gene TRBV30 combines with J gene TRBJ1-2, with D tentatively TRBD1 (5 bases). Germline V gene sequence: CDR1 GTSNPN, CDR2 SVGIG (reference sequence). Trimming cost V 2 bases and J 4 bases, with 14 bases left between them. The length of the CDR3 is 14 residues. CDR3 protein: CAWSNQGLVYGYTF. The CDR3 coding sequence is TGTGCCTGGAGTAATCAGGGCTTGGTCTATGGCTACACCTTC.

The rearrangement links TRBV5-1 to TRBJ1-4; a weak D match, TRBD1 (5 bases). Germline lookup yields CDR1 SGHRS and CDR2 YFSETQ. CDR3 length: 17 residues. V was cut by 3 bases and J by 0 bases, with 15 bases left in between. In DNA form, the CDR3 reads TGCGCCAGCAGCTCGACCCTCGGGGGGTCAACTAATGAAAAACTGTTTTTT. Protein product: CASSSTLGGSTNEKLFF.

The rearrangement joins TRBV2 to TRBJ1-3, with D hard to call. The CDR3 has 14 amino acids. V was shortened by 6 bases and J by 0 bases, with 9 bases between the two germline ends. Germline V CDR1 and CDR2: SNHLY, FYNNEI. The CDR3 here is CASRSLSSGNTIYF. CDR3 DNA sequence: TGTGCCAGCAGATCATTGAGCTCTGGAAACACCATATATTTT.

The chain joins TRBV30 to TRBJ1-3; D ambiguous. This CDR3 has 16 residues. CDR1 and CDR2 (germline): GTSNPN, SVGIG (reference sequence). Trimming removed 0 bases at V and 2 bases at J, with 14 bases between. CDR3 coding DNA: TGTGCCTGGAGTGTACTCTCCCCCTCGACTGGAAACACCATATATTTT. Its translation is CAWSVLSPSTGNTIYF.

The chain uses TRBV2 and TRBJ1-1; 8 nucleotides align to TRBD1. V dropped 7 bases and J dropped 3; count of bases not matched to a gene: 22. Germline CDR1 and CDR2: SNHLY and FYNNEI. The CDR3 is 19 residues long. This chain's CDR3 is CASIIRGTGKFTGHTEAFF. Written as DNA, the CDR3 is TGTGCCAGCATAATACGAGGGACAGGCAAATTTACGGGACACACTGAAGCTTTCTTT.

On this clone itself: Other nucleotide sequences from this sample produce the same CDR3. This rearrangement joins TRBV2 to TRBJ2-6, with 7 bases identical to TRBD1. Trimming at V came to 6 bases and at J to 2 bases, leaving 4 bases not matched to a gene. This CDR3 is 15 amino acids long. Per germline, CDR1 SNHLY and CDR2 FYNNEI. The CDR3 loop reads CASRTGQAGANVLTF. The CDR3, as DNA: TGTGCCAGCAGAACAGGACAGGCTGGGGCCAACGTCCTGACTTTC.

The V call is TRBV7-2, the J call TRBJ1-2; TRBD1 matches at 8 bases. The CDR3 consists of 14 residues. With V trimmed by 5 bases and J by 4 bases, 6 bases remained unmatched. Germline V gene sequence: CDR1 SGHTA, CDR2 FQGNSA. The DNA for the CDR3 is TGTGCCAGCAGCCAACCGGGACAGGTCTATGGCTACACCTTC. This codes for CASSQPGQVYGYTF.

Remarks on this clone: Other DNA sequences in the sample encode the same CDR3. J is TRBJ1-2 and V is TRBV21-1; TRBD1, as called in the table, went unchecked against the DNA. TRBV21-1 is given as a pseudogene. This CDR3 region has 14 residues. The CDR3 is CASSKVGGSYGYTF. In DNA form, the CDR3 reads TGTGCCAGCAGCAAAGTAGGGGGTTCCTATGGCTACACCTTC.

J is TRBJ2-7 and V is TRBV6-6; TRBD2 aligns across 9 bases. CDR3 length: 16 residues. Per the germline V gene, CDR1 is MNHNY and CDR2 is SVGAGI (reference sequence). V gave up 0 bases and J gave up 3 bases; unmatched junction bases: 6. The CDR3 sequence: CASSYSPTSGHYEQYF. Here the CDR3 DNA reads TGTGCCAGCAGTTACTCACCCACTAGCGGGCACTACGAGCAGTACTTC.

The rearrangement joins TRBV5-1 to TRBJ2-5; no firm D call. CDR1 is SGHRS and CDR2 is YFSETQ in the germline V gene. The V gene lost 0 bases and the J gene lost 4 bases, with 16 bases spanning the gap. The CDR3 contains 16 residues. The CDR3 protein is CASSLEPNLDLETQYF. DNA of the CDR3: TGCGCCAGCAGCTTGGAGCCCAATTTGGATTTAGAGACCCAGTACTTC. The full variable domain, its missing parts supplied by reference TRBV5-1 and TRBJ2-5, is KAGVTQTPRYLIKTRGQQVTLSCSPISGHRSVSWYQQTPGQGLQFLFEYFSETQRNKGNFPGRFSGRQFSNSRSEMNVSTLELGDSALYLCASSLEPNLDLETQYFGPGTRLLVL.

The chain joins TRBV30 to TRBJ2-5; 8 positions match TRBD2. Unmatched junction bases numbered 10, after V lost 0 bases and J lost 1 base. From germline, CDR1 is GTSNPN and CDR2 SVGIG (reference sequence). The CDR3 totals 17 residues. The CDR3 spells CAWSVRRVAGSQETQYF. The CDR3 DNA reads TGTGCCTGGAGTGTAAGGAGAGTAGCGGGATCCCAAGAGACCCAGTACTTC.

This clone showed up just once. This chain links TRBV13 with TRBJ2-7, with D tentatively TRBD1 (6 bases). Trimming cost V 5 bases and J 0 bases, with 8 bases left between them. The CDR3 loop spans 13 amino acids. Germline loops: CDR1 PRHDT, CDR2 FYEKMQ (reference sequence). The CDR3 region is CASSRDTSYEQYF. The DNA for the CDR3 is TGTGCCAGCAGCAGGGACACCTCCTACGAGCAGTACTTC.

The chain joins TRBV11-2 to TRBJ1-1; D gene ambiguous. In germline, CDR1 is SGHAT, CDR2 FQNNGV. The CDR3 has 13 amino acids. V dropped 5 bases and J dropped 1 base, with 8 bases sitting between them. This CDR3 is CASSPDGNTEAFF. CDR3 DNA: TGTGCCAGCAGCCCGGACGGGAACACTGAAGCTTTCTTT.

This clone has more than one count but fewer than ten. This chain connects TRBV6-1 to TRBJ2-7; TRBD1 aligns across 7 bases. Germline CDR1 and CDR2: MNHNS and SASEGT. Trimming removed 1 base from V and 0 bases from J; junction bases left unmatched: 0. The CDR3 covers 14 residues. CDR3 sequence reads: CASSEGDSSYEQYF. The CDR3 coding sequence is TGTGCCAGCAGTGAAGGGGACAGCTCCTACGAGCAGTACTTC.

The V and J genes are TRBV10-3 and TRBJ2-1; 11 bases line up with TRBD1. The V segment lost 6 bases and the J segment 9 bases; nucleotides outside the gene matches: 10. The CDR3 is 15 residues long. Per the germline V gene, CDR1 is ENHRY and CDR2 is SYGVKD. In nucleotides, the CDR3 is TGTGCCATCAGGAAAGGGACAGGGGGTGAGAGTGAGCAGTTCTTC. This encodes CAIRKGTGGESEQFF.

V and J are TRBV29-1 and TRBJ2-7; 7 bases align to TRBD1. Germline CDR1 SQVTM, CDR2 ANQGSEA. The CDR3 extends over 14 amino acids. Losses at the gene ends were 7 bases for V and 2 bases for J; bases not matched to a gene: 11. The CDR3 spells CSADTGVIAYEQYF. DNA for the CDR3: TGCAGCGCGGATACAGGGGTGATTGCCTACGAGCAGTACTTC.

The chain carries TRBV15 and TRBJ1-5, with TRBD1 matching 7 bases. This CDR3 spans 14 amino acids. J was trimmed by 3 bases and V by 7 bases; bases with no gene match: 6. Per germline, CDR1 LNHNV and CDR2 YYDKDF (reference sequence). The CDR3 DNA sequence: TGTGCCACCAATCGGGACAGAGACAATCAGCCCCAGCATTTT. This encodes CATNRDRDNQPQHF.

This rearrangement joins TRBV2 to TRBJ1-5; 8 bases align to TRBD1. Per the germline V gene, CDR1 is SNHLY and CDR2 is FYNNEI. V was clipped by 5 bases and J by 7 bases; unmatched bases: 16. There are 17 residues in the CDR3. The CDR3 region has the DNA TGTGCCAGCAGTAAGGGCGGGCCAGGGGGCAAAGAACAGCCCCAGCATTTT. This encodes CASSKGGPGGKEQPQHF.

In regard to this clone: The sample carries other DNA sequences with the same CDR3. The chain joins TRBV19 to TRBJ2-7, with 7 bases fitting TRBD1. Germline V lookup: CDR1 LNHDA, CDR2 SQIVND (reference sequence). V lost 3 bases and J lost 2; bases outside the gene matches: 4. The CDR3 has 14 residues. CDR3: CASSILGGTYEQYF. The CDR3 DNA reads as TGTGCCAGTAGTATTCTAGGGGGCACCTACGAGCAGTACTTC.

CDR3 in DNA: TGTGCCAGCAGCTTAAGGGTTCCGTTCGCGGGCTTCAGGACTGAAGCTTTCTTT. This codes for CASSLRVPFAGFRTEAFF. This sequence joins TRBV7-9 and TRBJ1-1; D gene uncertain. Germline V lookup: CDR1 SEHNR, CDR2 FQNEAQ (reference sequence). CDR3 length: 18 residues. Trimming cost V 2 bases and J 5 bases, with 24 bases left between them.

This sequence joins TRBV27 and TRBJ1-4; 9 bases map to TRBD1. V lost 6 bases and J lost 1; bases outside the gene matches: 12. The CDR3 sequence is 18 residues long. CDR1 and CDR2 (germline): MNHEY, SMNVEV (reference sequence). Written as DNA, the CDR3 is TGTGCCAGCAGAACAACCGGAGGGACAGGGTTAACTAATGAAAAACTGTTTTTT. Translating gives CASRTTGGTGLTNEKLFF.

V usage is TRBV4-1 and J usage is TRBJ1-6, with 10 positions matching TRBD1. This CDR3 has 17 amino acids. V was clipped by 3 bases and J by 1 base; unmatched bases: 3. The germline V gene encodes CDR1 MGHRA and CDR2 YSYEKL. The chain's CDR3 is CASSQADRGSYNSPLHF. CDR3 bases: TGCGCCAGCAGCCAGGCGGACAGGGGGTCCTATAATTCACCCCTCCACTTT.

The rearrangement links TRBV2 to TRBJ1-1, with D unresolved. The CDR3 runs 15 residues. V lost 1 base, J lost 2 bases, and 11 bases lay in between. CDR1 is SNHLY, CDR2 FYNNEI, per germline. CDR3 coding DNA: TGTGCCAGCAGTGAAGTGGTGGCCGGCAACACTGAAGCTTTCTTT. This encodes CASSEVVAGNTEAFF.